This entry is about one TCR beta chain. The target antigen is unknown. Germline loops: CDR1 MDHEN, CDR2 SYDVKM. V was pared by 4 bases and J by 4 bases, with 10 bases between. The CDR3 runs to 13 residues. These data are taken from a study of monozygotic twins with cystic fibrosis. Assay used: immunoSEQ multiplex PCR; TCRdb lists only in-frame clones, some missing. In the table there are tens of thousands of clones, approximately 84% of which are singletons. Study results and limitations: In 13 of 16 pairs, V gene usage was closest to the co-twin's. Median Simpson clonality of 0.0095 suggested naive T cells predominated.

The chain joins TRBV28 to TRBJ1-2; D remains unclear. The sample was blood. The sequence came from a girl aged 2 to 9 with cystic fibrosis. The CDR3 nucleotides read TGTGCCAGCAGTTCCGGACGGCTCTATGGCTACACCTTC. Translating gives CASSSGRLYGYTF.